A single sample is the source of the 32 T cell receptor beta chains below, sequenced in a study of T cell changes during pregnancy in multiple sclerosis. The method was immunoSEQ multiplex PCR; TCRdb's version includes in-frame clones alone and lacks a portion of them. The sample shows over 80,000 clones, less than 95% of them seen only once. The sample in question was peripheral blood, obtained in the second trimester of pregnancy. The source of these receptors is a female donor in good health, enrolled as a control in a pregnancy study.

V and J are TRBV18 and TRBJ2-1, with 9 bases lining up with TRBD2. There are 15 residues in the CDR3. Germline values: CDR1 KGHSH, CDR2 LQKENI. V shed 6 bases, J shed 8 bases, and the junction held 11 bases outside the gene matches. CDR3 region: CASSSAGGHQYEQFF. CDR3 DNA sequence: TGTGCCAGCTCTTCAGCGGGGGGACACCAGTATGAGCAGTTCTTC. Together with reference TRBV18 and TRBJ2-1, the CDR3 gives the full variable domain: NAGVMQNPRHLVRRRGQEARLRCSPMKGHSHVYWYRQLPEEGLKFMVYLQKENIIDESGMPKERFSAEFPKEGPSILRIQQVVRGDSAAYFCASSSAGGHQYEQFFGPGTRLTVL.

The rearrangement uses TRBV5-1 and TRBJ2-6; the D gene is possibly TRBD1 (5 bases). In germline, CDR1 is SGHRS, CDR2 YFSETQ. This CDR3 is 18 amino acids long. The ends were cut back, 4 bases at V and 0 bases at J, with 17 bases in the middle. CDR3 in DNA: TGCGCCAGCAGCCTGGATCGGACACTACTCTCTGGGGCCAACGTCCTGACTTTC. Protein: CASSLDRTLLSGANVLTF.

V usage is TRBV5-4 and J usage is TRBJ2-6, with D perhaps matching TRBD1 (6 bases). Germline CDR1 SGHNT, CDR2 YYREEE (reference sequence). This CDR3 spans 20 amino acids. V lost 3 bases and J lost 0, with 22 bases in between. CDR3 bases: TGTGCCAGCAGCTCCGGCCTTGGGGGCAGGGCGAGCTCTGGGGCCAACGTCCTGACTTTC. Amino acid sequence: CASSSGLGGRASSGANVLTF.

Here the CDR3 DNA reads TGTGCCAGCAGCAAGACAGGGCCAGGCGCTGAAGCTTTCTTT. Translating gives CASSKTGPGAEAFF. V gene TRBV11-3 combines with J gene TRBJ1-1; 7 nucleotides agree with TRBD1. The CDR3 is made up of 14 amino acids. The junction had 9 bases not matched to a gene; V was cut back by 5 bases and J by 6 bases. Germline lookup yields CDR1 SGHNT and CDR2 YENEEA.

The gene calls are TRBV6-1 and TRBJ1-2; D not certain. Between the trimmed V and J ends, which lost 6 bases and 7 bases, there was a span of 15 bases. This CDR3 is built from 13 residues. Germline assignment: CDR1 MNHNS and CDR2 SASEGT. CDR3 amino acids: CASSPDMKSGYTF. Here the CDR3 DNA reads TGTGCCAGCAGCCCCGACATGAAGTCTGGCTACACCTTC.

The chain carries TRBV4-1 and TRBJ2-5; TRBD2 matches 13 bases. The trim removed 4 bases at V and 11 bases at J, leaving 10 bases unmatched. Germline-derived CDR1 and CDR2 are MGHRA and YSYEKL. The CDR3 contains 15 residues. CDR3 sequence reads: CASSPGLAGAREQYF. The DNA of the CDR3 is TGCGCCAGCAGCCCCGGACTAGCGGGAGCGAGAGAGCAGTACTTC.

V gene TRBV28 combines with J gene TRBJ1-2; 8 positions agree with TRBD1. Losses at the gene ends were 5 bases for V and 4 bases for J; bases not matched to a gene: 3. Germline values: CDR1 MDHEN, CDR2 SYDVKM. The CDR3 consists of 13 residues. The CDR3 region is CASSLTGAYGYTF. The DNA for the CDR3 is TGTGCCAGCAGTCTGACAGGGGCCTATGGCTACACCTTC.

The chain joins TRBV5-1 to TRBJ2-7; 8 bases map to TRBD1. V dropped 1 base and J dropped 4; count of bases not matched to a gene: 10. This CDR3 comprises 16 residues. Germline CDR1 SGHRS, CDR2 YFSETQ. This CDR3 reads CASSLNSGTGSYEQYF. The CDR3 bases are TGCGCCAGCAGCTTGAACTCAGGGACAGGCTCATACGAGCAGTACTTC.

This chain uses TRBV7-8 with TRBJ1-1; D is ambiguous. CDR3 length equals 11 residues. The germline CDR1 and CDR2 sequences are SGHVS and FQNEAQ. Trimming left V 3 bases short and J 4 bases short, with 3 bases between. The CDR3 DNA sequence: TGTGCCAGCAGCTTCGGCACTGAAGCTTTCTTT. Translating gives CASSFGTEAFF.

The chain uses TRBV9 and TRBJ1-3; no clear D gene. Between the trimmed V and J ends, which lost 4 bases and 8 bases, there was a span of 13 bases. Germline CDR1 reads SGDLS; CDR2 reads YYNGEE. CDR3 length: 13 residues. CDR3 nucleotides: TGTGCCAGCAGCCTACAGTTGACGGACACCATATATTTT. This codes for CASSLQLTDTIYF.

The chain links TRBV28 to TRBJ2-5; TRBD1 matches at 9 bases. V shed 9 bases, J shed 5 bases, and the junction held 10 bases outside the gene matches. This CDR3 has 14 residues. In germline, CDR1 is MDHEN, CDR2 SYDVKM. The CDR3 sequence: CASYSQGAHETQYF. CDR3 DNA sequence: TGTGCCAGTTATTCACAGGGGGCGCACGAGACCCAGTACTTC.

This chain links TRBV7-9 with TRBJ2-3, with 13 bases identical to TRBD2. Unmatched junction bases numbered 8, after V lost 4 bases and J lost 1 base. The germline CDR1 and CDR2 sequences are SEHNR and FQNEAQ (reference sequence). The CDR3 extends over 18 amino acids. In DNA form, the CDR3 reads TGTGCCAGCAGCTCCTTTAGGACTAGCGGGGGACGCACAGATACGCAGTATTTT. Translation gives CASSSFRTSGGRTDTQYF. The full variable domain, in which reference TRBV7-9 and TRBJ2-3 provide the parts outside the CDR3, is DTGVSQNPRHKITKRGQNVTFRCDPISEHNRLYWYRQTLGQGPEFLTYFQNEAQLEKSRLLSDRFSAERPKGSFSTLEIQRTEQGDSAMYLCASSSFRTSGGRTDTQYFGPGTRLTVL.

This rearrangement joins TRBV30 to TRBJ2-7; possible D gene TRBD2, 6 bases. V was trimmed by 0 bases and J by 0 bases, leaving 12 bases between them. Germline V CDR1 and CDR2: GTSNPN, SVGIG (reference sequence). The CDR3 consists of 15 residues. CDR3 in DNA: TGTGCCTGGAGTGTAAGCGGGTCGAGCTCCTACGAGCAGTACTTC. Residues: CAWSVSGSSSYEQYF.

V usage is TRBV18 and J usage is TRBJ1-2, with TRBD1 identical over 7 bases. The germline CDR1 and CDR2 sequences are KGHSH and LQKENI. The CDR3 runs to 12 residues. With V trimmed by 6 bases and J by 8 bases, 6 bases remained unmatched. The CDR3 coding sequence is TGTGCCAGCTCCGGGACAGCTGAAGGCTACACCTTC. Protein sequence: CASSGTAEGYTF.

CDR3 protein: CASSVASPTSYNEQFF. CDR3 DNA: TGTGCCAGCAGCGTAGCTAGCCCTACGTCCTACAATGAGCAGTTCTTC. The chain carries TRBV9 and TRBJ2-1; the D gene is possibly TRBD2 (5 bases). The CDR3 totals 16 residues. The germline gives CDR1 SGDLS, CDR2 YYNGEE. The V end was cut by 0 bases, the J end by 1 base, with 11 bases between. Full variable domain (missing parts from reference TRBV9 and TRBJ2-1): DSGVTQTPKHLITATGQRVTLRCSPRSGDLSVYWYQQSLDQGLQFLIQYYNGEERAKGNILERFSAQQFPDLHSELNLSSLELGDSALYFCASSVASPTSYNEQFFGPGTRLTVL.

This clone was found a few times. The gene calls are TRBV6-6 and TRBJ1-5, with TRBD1 matching 10 bases. The CDR3 extends over 16 amino acids. Trimming cost V 2 bases and J 3 bases; bases outside gene matches: 4. The V gene's germline CDR1 is MNHNY and CDR2 SVGAGI (reference sequence). The chain's CDR3 is CASSYPGQGTNQPQHF. The CDR3, as DNA: TGTGCCAGCAGTTACCCGGGACAGGGGACCAATCAGCCCCAGCATTTT.

The V call is TRBV25-1, the J call TRBJ1-1; no clear D gene. Trimming took off 0 bases at V and 1 base at J, with 18 bases between the two ends. The length of the CDR3 is 18 residues. Germline V gene data show CDR1 as MGHDK and CDR2 as SYGVNS. CDR3 nucleotide sequence: TGTGCCAGCAGTGAATATCAAGGAGGGTCCTCGGCGAACACTGAAGCTTTCTTT. As protein: CASSEYQGGSSANTEAFF.

The rearrangement uses TRBV27 and TRBJ1-5, with 11 positions matching TRBD1. Trimming removed 8 bases from V and 7 bases from J; junction bases left unmatched: 10. The CDR3 sequence is 15 residues long. The germline gives CDR1 MNHEY, CDR2 SMNVEV (reference sequence). CDR3: CASRATGQGGQPQHF. In DNA form, the CDR3 reads TGTGCCAGCCGAGCAACGGGACAGGGGGGACAGCCCCAGCATTTT.

The chain is built from TRBV9 and TRBJ2-2, with TRBD2 matching 14 bases. CDR1 and CDR2 from the germline V gene are SGDLS and YYNGEE. The V and J ends lost 2 bases and 5 bases, in that order; junction bases with no gene match: 2. The CDR3 runs to 16 residues. In DNA, the CDR3 is TGTGCCAGCAGCGTGGGGACTAGCGGGAGTACCGGGGAGCTGTTTTTT. Its translation is CASSVGTSGSTGELFF.

CDR3: CASSPSGRVAGELFF. The CDR3 region has the DNA TGTGCCAGCTCACCAAGCGGGAGAGTCGCCGGGGAGCTGTTTTTT. The chain combines TRBV18 with TRBJ2-2; TRBD2 matches at 8 bases. The CDR3 runs 15 residues. Germline assignment: CDR1 KGHSH and CDR2 LQKENI. The J segment lost 6 bases and the V segment lost 2 bases, leaving 5 bases of the junction unmatched.

The chain recombines TRBV2 with TRBJ1-5; D ambiguous. Trimming pared 7 bases from V and 6 bases from J, leaving 13 bases between. This CDR3 is built from 13 residues. From germline, CDR1 is SNHLY and CDR2 FYNNEI. The CDR3 region has the DNA TGTGCCAGCACTCCTTGGGCCACTCAGCCCCAGCATTTT. Translation gives CASTPWATQPQHF.

The V and J genes are TRBV9 and TRBJ2-1; 12 bases line up with TRBD2. Trimming at V came to 3 bases and at J to 3 bases, leaving 1 base not matched to a gene. The V gene's germline CDR1 is SGDLS and CDR2 YYNGEE. The CDR3 contains 15 residues. CDR3 DNA sequence: TGTGCCAGCAGCGAACTAGCGGGGGGCTACAATGAGCAGTTCTTC. Protein sequence: CASSELAGGYNEQFF.

The genes are TRBV19 and TRBJ2-7, with TRBD2 as a possible D gene (6 bases). The length of the CDR3 is 14 residues. Germline V gene data show CDR1 as LNHDA and CDR2 as SQIVND (reference sequence). Trimming took off 5 bases at V and 3 bases at J, with 14 bases between the two ends. CDR3 protein: CASSLRGSRYEQYF. The DNA of the CDR3 is TGTGCCAGTAGTTTGCGGGGCTCCCGCTACGAGCAGTACTTC.

The chain links TRBV19 to TRBJ2-3; D is unclear. Per germline, CDR1 LNHDA and CDR2 SQIVND (reference sequence). V shed 5 bases and J shed 2 bases, with 11 bases lying between them. The CDR3 is made up of 14 amino acids. The CDR3 DNA reads as TGTGCCAGTAGTGGCTTCAGGATCACAGATACGCAGTATTTT. The encoded protein is CASSGFRITDTQYF.

The chain has TRBV19 and TRBJ2-7, with 7 bases identical to TRBD2. V dropped 6 bases and J dropped 3; count of bases not matched to a gene: 14. This CDR3 region has 16 residues. Germline CDR1 and CDR2: LNHDA and SQIVND (reference sequence). As DNA, the CDR3 is TGTGCCAGTAGGGGGGGAGCGGGACCATTGGACTACGAGCAGTACTTC. This sequence encodes CASRGGAGPLDYEQYF.

The rearrangement uses TRBV29-1 and TRBJ1-2; 9 bases line up with TRBD1. The CDR3 has 14 amino acids. Looked up from germline, CDR1 is SQVTM and CDR2 is ANQGSEA. V was clipped by 6 bases and J by 5 bases; unmatched bases: 10. The CDR3 spells CSVNRGDRVYGYTF. The CDR3 DNA is TGCAGCGTAAACCGAGGGGACAGGGTATATGGCTACACCTTC.

J is TRBJ1-2 and V is TRBV19, with unresolved D. CDR1 and CDR2 from the germline V gene are LNHDA and SQIVND (reference sequence). The germline V and J ends were trimmed by 9 bases and 5 bases, with 13 bases remaining between them. The CDR3 runs 12 residues. The CDR3 region has the DNA TGTGCCAGCACTGACAATCCGTATGGCTACACCTTC. The encoded protein is CASTDNPYGYTF.

The chain is built from TRBV2 and TRBJ1-5; 7 bases align to TRBD1. The CDR3 length is 15 residues. Germline values: CDR1 SNHLY, CDR2 FYNNEI. The junction had 10 bases not matched to a gene; V was cut back by 5 bases and J by 6 bases. The CDR3 loop is CASSKTGSRGQPQHF. The CDR3 DNA is TGTGCCAGCAGTAAGACAGGGTCAAGGGGTCAGCCCCAGCATTTT.

The CDR3 reads CRADTGDGYTF. The CDR3 DNA reads as TGCAGAGCCGATACGGGGGATGGCTACACCTTC. J is TRBJ1-2 and V is TRBV20-1, with a tentative D call TRBD1 (5 bases). Germline CDR1 DFQATT, CDR2 SNEGSKA (reference sequence). The CDR3 contains 11 residues.

The rearrangement joins TRBV7-8 to TRBJ2-7; perhaps TRBD2 as D (6 bases). The CDR3 covers 14 residues. Looked up from germline, CDR1 is SGHVS and CDR2 is FQNEAQ. Trimming left V 5 bases short and J 6 bases short, with 17 bases between. Here the CDR3 DNA reads TGTGCCAGCAGCCCTTACAGTCCCGGGGGCGAGCAGTACTTC. Translating it yields CASSPYSPGGEQYF.

This clone was found once. This sequence joins TRBV6-5 and TRBJ2-7, with TRBD1 matching over 10 bases. V was pared by 5 bases and J by 3 bases, with 4 bases of the junction left unmatched. Germline V gives CDR1 MNHEY, CDR2 SVGAGI. This CDR3 region has 14 residues. In DNA, the CDR3 is TGTGCCAGCAGTACCGGACAGGGGGACTACGAGCAGTACTTC. Translating it yields CASSTGQGDYEQYF.

The chain has TRBV5-4 and TRBJ2-5; 8 positions match TRBD2. This CDR3 is built from 15 residues. Germline V CDR1 and CDR2: SGHNT, YYREEE (reference sequence). V shed 5 bases and J 4 bases; nucleotides not matched to a gene: 10. Written as DNA, the CDR3 is TGTGCCAGCAGTTCCCCCCTAGCGGGCAGAGAGACCCAGTACTTC. Translated, it gives CASSSPLAGRETQYF.